Following are 4 T cell receptor beta chains from one sample sequenced in a study of CD8 T cells in ankylosing spondylitis. TCRdb redid the calling of the 5' RACE reads with MiXCR, one entry per CDR3 protein. This table has about 140,000 distinct CDR3 sequences, roughly 8.3% appearing once. Source material: synovial fluid, either unsorted or a sorted T cell fraction (not recorded which). These receptors were collected from a male donor with ankylosing spondylitis.

A word on this clonotype: One end of the junction varies from germline; a read error may be responsible. This sequence joins TRBV28 and TRBJ1-2; TRBD1 aligns across 7 bases. The CDR3 length is 18 residues. The V gene's germline CDR1 is MDHEN and CDR2 SYDVKM. This CDR3 is CASSFREGTVTDNYVYTF. The CDR3 DNA reads TGTGCCAGCAGTTTTCGGGAAGGGACAGTCACCGATAACTATGTCTACACCTTC.

There are many counts of this clonotype. The chain carries TRBV29-1 and TRBJ2-5; D may be TRBD1 (6 bases). CDR3 length: 12 amino acids. Trimming took off 7 bases at V and 2 bases at J, with 11 bases between the two ends. Germline-derived CDR1 and CDR2 are SQVTM and ANQGSEA. In DNA, the CDR3 is TGCAGCGCTCGCCAGGGGCAAGAGACCCAGTACTTC. It is translated as CSARQGQETQYF.

Many counts were recorded for this clonotype. V usage is TRBV20-1 and J usage is TRBJ2-3; TRBD2 might be the D (7 bases). The CDR3 runs to 14 residues. From germline, CDR1 is DFQATT and CDR2 SNEGSKA (reference sequence). Trimming took 7 bases from V and 4 from J, leaving 18 bases between them. The DNA for the CDR3 is TGCAGTGGACTAGCCGGGGGGCCGTCAGATACGCAGTATTTT. The encoded protein is CSGLAGGPSDTQYF.

This clonotype was found many times. The CDR3 loop reads CASSLVAEGPGEQYF. In DNA, the CDR3 is TGTGCCAGCAGCTTAGTGGCAGAAGGGCCCGGCGAGCAGTACTTC. The rearrangement uses TRBV7-6 and TRBJ2-7, with unresolved D. This CDR3 region has 15 residues. Trimming stripped 1 base from V and 6 bases from J, with 16 bases between. The germline CDR1 and CDR2 sequences are SGHVS and FNYEAQ.